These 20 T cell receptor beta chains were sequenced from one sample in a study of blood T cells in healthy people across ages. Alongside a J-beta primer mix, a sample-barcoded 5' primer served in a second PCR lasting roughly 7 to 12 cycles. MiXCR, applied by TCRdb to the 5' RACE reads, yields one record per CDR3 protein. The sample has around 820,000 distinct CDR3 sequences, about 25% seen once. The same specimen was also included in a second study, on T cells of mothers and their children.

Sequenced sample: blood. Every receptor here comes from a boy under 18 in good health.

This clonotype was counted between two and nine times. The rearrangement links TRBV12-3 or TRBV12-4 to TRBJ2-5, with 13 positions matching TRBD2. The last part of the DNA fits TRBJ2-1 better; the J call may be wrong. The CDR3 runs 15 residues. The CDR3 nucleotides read TGTGCCAGCAGATGGACTAGCGGGAGCCCCAATGAGCAGTTCTTC. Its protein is CASRWTSGSPNEQFF.

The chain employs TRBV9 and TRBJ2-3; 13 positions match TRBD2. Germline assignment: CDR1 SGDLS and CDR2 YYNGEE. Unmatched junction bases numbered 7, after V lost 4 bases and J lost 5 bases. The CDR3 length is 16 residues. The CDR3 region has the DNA TGTGCCAGCAGCACGACTAGCGGGAGGTTGATAGATACGCAGTATTTT. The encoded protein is CASSTTSGRLIDTQYF.

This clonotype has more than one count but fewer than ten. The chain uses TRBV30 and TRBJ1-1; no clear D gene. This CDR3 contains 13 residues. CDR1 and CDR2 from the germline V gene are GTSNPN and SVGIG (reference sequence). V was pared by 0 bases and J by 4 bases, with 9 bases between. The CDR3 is CAWSVQPGTEAFF. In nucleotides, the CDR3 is TGTGCCTGGAGTGTACAACCCGGCACTGAAGCTTTCTTT.

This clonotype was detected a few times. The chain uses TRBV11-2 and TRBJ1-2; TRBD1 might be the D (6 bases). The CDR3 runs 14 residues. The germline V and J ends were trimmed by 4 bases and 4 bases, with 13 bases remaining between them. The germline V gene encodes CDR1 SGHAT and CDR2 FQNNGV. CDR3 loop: CASSSSTGSYGYTF. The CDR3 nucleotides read TGTGCCAGCAGCTCGTCAACAGGGAGCTATGGCTACACCTTC.

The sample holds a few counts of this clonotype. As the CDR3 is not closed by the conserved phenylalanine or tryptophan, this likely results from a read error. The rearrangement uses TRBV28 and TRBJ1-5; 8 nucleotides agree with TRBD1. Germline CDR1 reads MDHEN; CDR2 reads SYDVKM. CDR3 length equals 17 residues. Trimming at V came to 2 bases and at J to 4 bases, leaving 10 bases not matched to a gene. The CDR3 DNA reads TGTGCCAGCAGTTTACCGATTGGACAGGGACGAAATCAGCCCCAGCATCTT. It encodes CASSLPIGQGRNQPQHL.

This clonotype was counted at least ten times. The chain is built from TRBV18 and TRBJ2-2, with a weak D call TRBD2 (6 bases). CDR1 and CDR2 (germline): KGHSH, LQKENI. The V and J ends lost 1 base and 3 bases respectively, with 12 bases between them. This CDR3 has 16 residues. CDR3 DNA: TGTGCCAGCTCACCACGAACTAGCCGGGACACCGGGGAGCTGTTTTTT. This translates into CASSPRTSRDTGELFF. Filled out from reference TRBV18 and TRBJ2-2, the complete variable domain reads NAGVMQNPRHLVRRRGQEARLRCSPMKGHSHVYWYRQLPEEGLKFMVYLQKENIIDESGMPKERFSAEFPKEGPSILRIQQVVRGDSAAYFCASSPRTSRDTGELFFGEGSRLTVL.

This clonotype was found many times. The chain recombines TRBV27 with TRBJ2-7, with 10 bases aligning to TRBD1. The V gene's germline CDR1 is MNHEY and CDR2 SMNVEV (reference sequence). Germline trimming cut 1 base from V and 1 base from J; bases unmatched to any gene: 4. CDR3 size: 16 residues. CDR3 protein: CASSLYGQGVSYEQYF. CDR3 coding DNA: TGTGCCAGCAGTTTATATGGACAGGGGGTATCCTACGAGCAGTACTTC.

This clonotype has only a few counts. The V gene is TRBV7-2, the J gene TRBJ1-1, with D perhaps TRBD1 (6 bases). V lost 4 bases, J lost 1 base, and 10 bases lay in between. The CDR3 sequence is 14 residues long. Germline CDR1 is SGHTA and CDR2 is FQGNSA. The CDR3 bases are TGTGCCAGCAGCTCGGGACACTCGAACACTGAAGCTTTCTTT. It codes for CASSSGHSNTEAFF.

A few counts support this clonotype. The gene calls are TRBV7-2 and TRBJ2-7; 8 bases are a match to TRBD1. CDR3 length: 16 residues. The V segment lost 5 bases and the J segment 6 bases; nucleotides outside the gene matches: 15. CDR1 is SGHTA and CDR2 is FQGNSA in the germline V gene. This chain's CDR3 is CASSPRTGSLTCEQYF. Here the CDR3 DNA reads TGTGCCAGCAGCCCCAGGACAGGGTCCTTAACCTGCGAGCAGTACTTC. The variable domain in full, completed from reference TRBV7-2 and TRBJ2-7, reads GAGVSQSPSNKVTEKGKDVELRCDPISGHTALYWYRQSLGQGLEFLIYFQGNSAPDKSGLPSDRFSAERTGGSVSTLTIQRTQQEDSAVYLCASSPRTGSLTCEQYFGPGTRLTVT.

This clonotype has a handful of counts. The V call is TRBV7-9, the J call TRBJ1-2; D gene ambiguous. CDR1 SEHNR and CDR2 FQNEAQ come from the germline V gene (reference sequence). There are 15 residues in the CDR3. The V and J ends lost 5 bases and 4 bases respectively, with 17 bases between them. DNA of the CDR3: TGTGCCAGCAGCCCGGCGGAGGGAGGCGGCTATGGCTACACCTTC. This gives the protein CASSPAEGGGYGYTF.

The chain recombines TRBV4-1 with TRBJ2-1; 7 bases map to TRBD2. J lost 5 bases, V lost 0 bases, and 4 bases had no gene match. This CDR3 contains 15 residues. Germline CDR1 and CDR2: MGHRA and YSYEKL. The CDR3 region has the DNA TGCGCCAGCAGCCAAGAAAGCGGGGCCCACAATGAGCAGTTCTTC. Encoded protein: CASSQESGAHNEQFF.

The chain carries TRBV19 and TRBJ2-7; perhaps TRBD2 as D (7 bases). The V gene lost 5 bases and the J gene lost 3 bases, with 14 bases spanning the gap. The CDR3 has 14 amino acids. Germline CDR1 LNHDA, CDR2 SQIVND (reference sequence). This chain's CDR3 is CASSWAGDYYEQYF. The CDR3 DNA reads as TGTGCCAGTAGTTGGGCAGGGGACTACTACGAGCAGTACTTC. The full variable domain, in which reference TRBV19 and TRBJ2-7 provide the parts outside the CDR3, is DGGITQSPKYLFRKEGQNVTLSCEQNLNHDAMYWYRQDPGQGLRLIYYSQIVNDFQKGDIAEGYSVSREKKESFPLTVTSAQKNPTAFYLCASSWAGDYYEQYFGPGTRLTVT.

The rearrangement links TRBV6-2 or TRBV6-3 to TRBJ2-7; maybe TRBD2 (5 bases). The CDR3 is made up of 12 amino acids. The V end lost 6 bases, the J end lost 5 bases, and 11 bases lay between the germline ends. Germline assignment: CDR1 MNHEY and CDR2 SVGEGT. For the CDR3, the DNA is TGTGCCAGCAGCCGCCTAGCAGACGAGCAGTACTTC. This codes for CASSRLADEQYF.

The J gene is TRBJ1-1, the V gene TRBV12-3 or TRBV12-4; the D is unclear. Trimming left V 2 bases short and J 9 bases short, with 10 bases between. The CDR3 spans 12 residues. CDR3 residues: CASSLRAGQAFF. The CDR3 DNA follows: TGTGCCAGCAGTTTAAGGGCCGGGCAAGCTTTCTTT.

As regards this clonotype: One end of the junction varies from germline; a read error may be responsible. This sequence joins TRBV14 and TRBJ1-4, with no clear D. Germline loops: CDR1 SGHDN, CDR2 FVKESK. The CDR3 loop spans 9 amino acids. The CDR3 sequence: CASSQDPSF. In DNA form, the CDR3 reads TGTGCCAGCAGCCAAGATCCGAGCTTT. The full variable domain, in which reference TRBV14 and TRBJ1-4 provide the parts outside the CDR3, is EAGVTQFPSHSVIEKGQTVTLRCDPISGHDNLYWYRRVMGKEIKFLLHFVKESKQDESGMPNNRFLAERTGGTYSTLKVQPAELEDSGVYFCASSQDPSFGSGTQLSVL.

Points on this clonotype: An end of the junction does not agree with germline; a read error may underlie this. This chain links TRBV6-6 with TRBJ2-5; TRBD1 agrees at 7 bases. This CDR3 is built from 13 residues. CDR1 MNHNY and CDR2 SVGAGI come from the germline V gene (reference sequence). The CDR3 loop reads CANSRTGLETQYF. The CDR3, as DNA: TGTGCCAACAGTCGGACAGGTCTAGAGACCCAGTACTTC.

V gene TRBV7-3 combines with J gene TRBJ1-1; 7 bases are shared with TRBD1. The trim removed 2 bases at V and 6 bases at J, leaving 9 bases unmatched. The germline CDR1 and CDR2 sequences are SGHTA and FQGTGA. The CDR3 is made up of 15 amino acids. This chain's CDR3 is CASSLEGAVSAEAFF. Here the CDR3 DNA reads TGTGCCAGCAGCTTAGAGGGGGCGGTTTCGGCTGAAGCTTTCTTT.

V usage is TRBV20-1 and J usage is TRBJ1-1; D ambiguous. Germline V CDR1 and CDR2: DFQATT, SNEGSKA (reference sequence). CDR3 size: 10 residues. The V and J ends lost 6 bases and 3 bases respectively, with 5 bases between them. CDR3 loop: CSAPDTEAFF. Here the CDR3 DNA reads TGCAGTGCGCCGGACACTGAAGCTTTCTTT.

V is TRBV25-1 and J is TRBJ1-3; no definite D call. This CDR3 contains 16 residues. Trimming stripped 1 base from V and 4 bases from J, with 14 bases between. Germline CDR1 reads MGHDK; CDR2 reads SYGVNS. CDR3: CASSEFGEAAGNTIYF. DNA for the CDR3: TGTGCCAGCAGTGAATTTGGTGAGGCGGCCGGAAACACCATATATTTT.

CDR3 nucleotide sequence: TGCAGTGCTAGGCCACTAGCGGGGCAAGAGACCCAGTACTTC. Translation gives CSARPLAGQETQYF. The chain couples TRBV20-1 to TRBJ2-5; 10 bases agree with TRBD2. This CDR3 is built from 14 residues. CDR1 and CDR2 from the germline V gene are DFQATT and SNEGSKA (reference sequence). V shed 3 bases and J 2 bases; nucleotides not matched to a gene: 3.